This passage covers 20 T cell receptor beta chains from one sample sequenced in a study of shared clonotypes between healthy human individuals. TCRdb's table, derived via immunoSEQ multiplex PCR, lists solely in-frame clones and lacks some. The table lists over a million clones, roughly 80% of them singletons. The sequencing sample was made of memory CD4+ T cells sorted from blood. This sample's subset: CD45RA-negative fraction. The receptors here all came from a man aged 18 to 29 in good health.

The CDR3 is CASRGGTGGTGELFF. The CDR3 DNA follows: TGTGCCAGCAGAGGCGGGACAGGGGGGACCGGGGAGCTGTTTTTT. The V and J genes are TRBV28 and TRBJ2-2; 11 nucleotides match TRBD1. This CDR3 comprises 15 residues. Trimming at V came to 6 bases and at J to 5 bases, leaving 5 bases not matched to a gene. Germline loops: CDR1 MDHEN, CDR2 SYDVKM. Variable domain in full (rest from reference TRBV28 and TRBJ2-2): DVKVTQSSRYLVKRTGEKVFLECVQDMDHENMFWYRQDPGLGLRLIYFSYDVKMKEKGDIPEGYSVSREKKERFSLILESASTNQTSMYLCASRGGTGGTGELFFGEGSRLTVL.

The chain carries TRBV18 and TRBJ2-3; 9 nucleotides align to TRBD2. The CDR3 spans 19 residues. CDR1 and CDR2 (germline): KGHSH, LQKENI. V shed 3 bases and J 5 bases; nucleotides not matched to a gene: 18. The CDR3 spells CASSPSRSNSGSFGDTQYF. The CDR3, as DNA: TGTGCCAGCTCACCGTCCCGTTCGAATAGCGGGAGTTTTGGAGATACGCAGTATTTT.

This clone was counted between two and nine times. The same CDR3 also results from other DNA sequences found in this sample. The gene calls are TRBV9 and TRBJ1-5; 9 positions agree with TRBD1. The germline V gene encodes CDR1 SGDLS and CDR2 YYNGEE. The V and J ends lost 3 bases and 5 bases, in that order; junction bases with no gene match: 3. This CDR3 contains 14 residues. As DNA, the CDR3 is TGTGCCAGCAGCGCGGGACAGGGCGATCAGCCCCAGCATTTT. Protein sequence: CASSAGQGDQPQHF.

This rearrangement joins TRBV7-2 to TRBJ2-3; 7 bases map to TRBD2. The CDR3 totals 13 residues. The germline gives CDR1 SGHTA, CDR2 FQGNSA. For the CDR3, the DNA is TGTGCGTGCGGGAGAACCAGCACAGATACGCAGTATTTT. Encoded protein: CACGRTSTDTQYF.

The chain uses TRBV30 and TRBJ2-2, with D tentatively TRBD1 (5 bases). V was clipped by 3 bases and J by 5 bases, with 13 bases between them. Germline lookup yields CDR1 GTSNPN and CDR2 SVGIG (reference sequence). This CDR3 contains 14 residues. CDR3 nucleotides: TGTGCCTGGAGGGGTTCCCCAGGGACCGGGGAGCTGTTTTTT. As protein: CAWRGSPGTGELFF.

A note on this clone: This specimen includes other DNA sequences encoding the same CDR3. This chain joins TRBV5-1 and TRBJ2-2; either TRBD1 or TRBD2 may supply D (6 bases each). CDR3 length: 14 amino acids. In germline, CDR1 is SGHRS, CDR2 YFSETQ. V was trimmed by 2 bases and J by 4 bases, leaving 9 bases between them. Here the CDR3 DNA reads TGCGCCAGCAGCTTTGGAGGGGGCACCGGGGAGCTGTTTTTT. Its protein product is CASSFGGGTGELFF.

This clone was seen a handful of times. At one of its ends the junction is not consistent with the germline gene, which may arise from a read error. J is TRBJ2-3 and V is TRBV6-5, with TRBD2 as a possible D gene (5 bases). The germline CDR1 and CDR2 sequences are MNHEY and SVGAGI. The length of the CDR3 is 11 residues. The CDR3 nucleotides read TGTGCCAGCAGTGAATATCAGGACTTCCAGTTT. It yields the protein CASSEYQDFQF.

The DNA of the CDR3 is TGTGCCTGGAGTGTCCGCCCTCTGAGACAGGGTTGGGCTCACTACGAGCAGTACTTC. It yields the protein CAWSVRPLRQGWAHYEQYF. The chain employs TRBV30 and TRBJ2-5; 7 nucleotides agree with TRBD1. The end of the DNA fits TRBJ2-7 better, so the J call may be wrong. Germline CDR1 is GTSNPN and CDR2 is SVGIG (reference sequence). There are 19 residues in the CDR3.

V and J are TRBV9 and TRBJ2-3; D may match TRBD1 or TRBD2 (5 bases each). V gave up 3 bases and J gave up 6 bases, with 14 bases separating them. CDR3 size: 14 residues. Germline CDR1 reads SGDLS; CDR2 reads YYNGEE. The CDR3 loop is CASSAGTLGDTQYF. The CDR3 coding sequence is TGTGCCAGCAGCGCCGGGACCCTAGGGGATACGCAGTATTTT.

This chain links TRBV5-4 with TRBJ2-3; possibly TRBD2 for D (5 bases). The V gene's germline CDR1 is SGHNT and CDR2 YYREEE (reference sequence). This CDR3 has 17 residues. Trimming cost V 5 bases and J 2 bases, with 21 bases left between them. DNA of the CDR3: TGTGCCAGCAGTCGGGGAACGGCTAGAACCCTCACAGATACGCAGTATTTT. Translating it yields CASSRGTARTLTDTQYF.

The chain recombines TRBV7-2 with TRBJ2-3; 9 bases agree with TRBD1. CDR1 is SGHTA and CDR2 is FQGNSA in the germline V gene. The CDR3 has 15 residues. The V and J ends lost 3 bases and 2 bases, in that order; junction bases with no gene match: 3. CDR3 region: CASSFWTGDTDTQYF. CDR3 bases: TGTGCCAGCAGCTTCTGGACAGGGGACACAGATACGCAGTATTTT.

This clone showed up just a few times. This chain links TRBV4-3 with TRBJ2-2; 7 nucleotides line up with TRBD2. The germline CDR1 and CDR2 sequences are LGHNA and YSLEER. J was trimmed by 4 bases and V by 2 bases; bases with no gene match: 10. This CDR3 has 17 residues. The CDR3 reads CASSQRAGYPVTGELFF. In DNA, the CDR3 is TGCGCCAGCAGCCAACGAGCGGGGTACCCGGTCACCGGGGAGCTGTTTTTT.

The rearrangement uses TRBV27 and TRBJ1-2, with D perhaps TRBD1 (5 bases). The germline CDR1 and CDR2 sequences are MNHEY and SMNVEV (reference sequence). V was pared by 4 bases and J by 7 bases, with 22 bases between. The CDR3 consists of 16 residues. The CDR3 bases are TGTGCCAGCAGTTATGGGGCCGGGGGGTCTCGAAGTGGCTACACCTTC. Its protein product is CASSYGAGGSRSGYTF.

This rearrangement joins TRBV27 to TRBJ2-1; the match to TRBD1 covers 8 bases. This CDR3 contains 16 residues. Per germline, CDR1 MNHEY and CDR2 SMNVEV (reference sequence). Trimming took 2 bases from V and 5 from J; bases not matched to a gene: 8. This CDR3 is CASSLGAGGSHNEQFF. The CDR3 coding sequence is TGTGCCAGCAGTTTAGGTGCAGGGGGCAGCCACAATGAGCAGTTCTTC.

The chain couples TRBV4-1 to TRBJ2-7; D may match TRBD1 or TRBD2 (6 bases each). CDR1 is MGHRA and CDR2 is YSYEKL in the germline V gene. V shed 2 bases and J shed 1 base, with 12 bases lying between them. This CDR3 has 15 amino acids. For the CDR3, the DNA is TGCGCCAGCAGCCAAACACAGGGACTGTCCTACGAGCAGTACTTC. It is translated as CASSQTQGLSYEQYF.

CDR3 in amino acids: CASSQVCGLGETQYF. CDR3 DNA: TGTGCCAGCAGCCAAGTCTGTGGACTAGGAGAGACCCAGTACTTC. This chain links TRBV21-1 with TRBJ2-5; the table calls TRBD2, which could not be checked here. TRBV21-1 is a pseudogene segment. This CDR3 is built from 15 residues.

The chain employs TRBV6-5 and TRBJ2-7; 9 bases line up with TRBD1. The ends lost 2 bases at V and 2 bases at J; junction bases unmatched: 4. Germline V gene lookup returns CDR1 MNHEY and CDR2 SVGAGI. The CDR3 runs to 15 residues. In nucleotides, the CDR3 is TGTGCCAGCAGTTACGCAGGACAGGGGACCTACGAGCAGTACTTC. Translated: CASSYAGQGTYEQYF.

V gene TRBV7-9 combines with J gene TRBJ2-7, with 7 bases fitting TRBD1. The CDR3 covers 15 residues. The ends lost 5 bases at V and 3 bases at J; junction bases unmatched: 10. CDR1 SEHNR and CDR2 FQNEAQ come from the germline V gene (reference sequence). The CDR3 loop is CASSRLRDRVYEQYF. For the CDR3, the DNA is TGTGCCAGCAGCCGCCTCCGGGACAGAGTCTACGAGCAGTACTTC.

CDR3 loop: CASSLVPHRAYEQYF. The CDR3 DNA sequence: TGTGCCAGCAGCTTAGTTCCGCACAGGGCCTACGAGCAGTACTTC. The rearrangement uses TRBV7-8 and TRBJ2-7; tentatively, D is TRBD1 (6 bases). The V gene lost 1 base and the J gene lost 2 bases, with 12 bases spanning the gap. CDR3 length: 15 residues. Looked up from germline, CDR1 is SGHVS and CDR2 is FQNEAQ.

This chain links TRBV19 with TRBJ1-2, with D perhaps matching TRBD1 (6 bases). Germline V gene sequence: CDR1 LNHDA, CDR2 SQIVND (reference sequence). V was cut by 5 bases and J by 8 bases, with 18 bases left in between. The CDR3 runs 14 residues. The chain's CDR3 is CASSETGTRLGYTF. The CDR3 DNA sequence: TGTGCCAGTAGTGAAACCGGGACACGCCTCGGCTACACCTTC. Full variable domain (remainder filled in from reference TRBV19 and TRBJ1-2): DGGITQSPKYLFRKEGQNVTLSCEQNLNHDAMYWYRQDPGQGLRLIYYSQIVNDFQKGDIAEGYSVSREKKESFPLTVTSAQKNPTAFYLCASSETGTRLGYTFGSGTRLTVV.